The 4 T cell receptor beta chains listed next were all sequenced from one sample in a study of T cell repertoires in cytomegalovirus infection. TCRdb recomputed calls from the reads with MiXCR, one row per CDR3 protein. The sample holds a few hundred thousand distinct CDR3 sequences; approximately 15% are singletons and the top ten take around 47%. The sample was CD8+ T cells from PBMCs. All receptors come from a human donor in good health (CMV status not recorded). Some clones in this sample may be carry-over from other donors' samples.

A few counts support this clonotype. The chain carries TRBV4-2 and TRBJ2-3; TRBD2 matches 15 bases. Trimming at V came to 2 bases and at J to 4 bases, leaving 7 bases not matched to a gene. Germline loops: CDR1 LGHNA, CDR2 YNFKEQ. CDR3 size: 18 residues. CDR3 in DNA: TGTGCCAGCAGCCAACGGACTAGCGGGGGGGCGTCCCCAGATACGCAGTATTTT. It is translated as CASSQRTSGGASPDTQYF.

The gene calls are TRBV29-1 and TRBJ2-7; a possible D gene is TRBD1 (6 bases). CDR1 SQVTM and CDR2 ANQGSEA come from the germline V gene. The CDR3 is made up of 12 amino acids. CDR3 DNA: TGCAGGGCCGGGACACCCTCCTACGAGCAGTACTTC. Translating it yields CRAGTPSYEQYF.

This chain links TRBV12-3 or TRBV12-4 with TRBJ1-5; 7 nucleotides agree with TRBD1. The CDR3 length is 15 residues. The V segment lost 8 bases and the J segment 5 bases; nucleotides outside the gene matches: 12. The chain's CDR3 is CASPGGGLEDQPQHF. The CDR3 region has the DNA TGTGCCAGCCCAGGGGGAGGGCTTGAGGATCAGCCCCAGCATTTT.

This clonotype was detected many times. This sequence joins TRBV28 and TRBJ1-5; 10 nucleotides match TRBD1. Unmatched junction bases numbered 9, after V lost 6 bases and J lost 1 base. Germline V gene sequence: CDR1 MDHEN, CDR2 SYDVKM. The CDR3 has 17 residues. CDR3 bases: TGTGCCAGCAGCCCCGCCCGGGACAGGGGAAGCAATCAGCCCCAGCATTTT. Its translation is CASSPARDRGSNQPQHF.